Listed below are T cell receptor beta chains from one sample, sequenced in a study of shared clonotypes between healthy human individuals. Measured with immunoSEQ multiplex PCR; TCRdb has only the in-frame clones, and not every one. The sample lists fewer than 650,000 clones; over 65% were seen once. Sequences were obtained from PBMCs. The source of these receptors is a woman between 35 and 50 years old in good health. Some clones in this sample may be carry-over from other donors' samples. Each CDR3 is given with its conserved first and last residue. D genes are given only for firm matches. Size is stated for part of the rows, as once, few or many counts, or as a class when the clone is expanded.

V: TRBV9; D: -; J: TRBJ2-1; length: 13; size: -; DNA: TGTGCCAGCAGCGTAGACCAGTACAATGAGCAGTTCTTC; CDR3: CASSVDQYNEQFF
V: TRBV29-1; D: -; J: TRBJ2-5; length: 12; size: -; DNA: TGCAGCGCCGGGACACCAACAGAGACCCAGTACTTC; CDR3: CSAGTPTETQYF
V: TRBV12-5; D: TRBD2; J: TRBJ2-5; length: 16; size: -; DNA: TGTGCTAGTGGTTCGGTATTAGCGGGAGTGGGTGAGACCCAGTACTTC; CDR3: CASGSVLAGVGETQYF
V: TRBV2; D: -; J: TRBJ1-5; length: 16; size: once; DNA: TGTGCCAGCAGTGAAATCGGTGGGACGAGCAATCAGCCCCAGCATTTT; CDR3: CASSEIGGTSNQPQHF
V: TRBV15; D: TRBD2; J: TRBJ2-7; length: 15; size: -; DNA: TGTGCCACCAGCAGAGACCTAGCGGGAGGCTACGAGCAGTACTTC; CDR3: CATSRDLAGGYEQYF
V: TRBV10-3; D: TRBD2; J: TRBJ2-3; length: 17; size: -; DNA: TGTGCCATCAGTGAGTCGCGCCGGGGTAGCGGGAGAGATACGCAGTATTTT; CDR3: CAISESRRGSGRDTQYF
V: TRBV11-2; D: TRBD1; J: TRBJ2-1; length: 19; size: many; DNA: TGTGCCAGCAGCGACGGACAGGGGTATCACAGAGTCGGGGACAATGAGCAGTTCTTC; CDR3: CASSDGQGYHRVGDNEQFF
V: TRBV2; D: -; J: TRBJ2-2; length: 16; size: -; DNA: TGTGCCAGCAGTCTGGACCGAGCATCGAACACCGGGGAGCTGTTTTTT; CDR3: CASSLDRASNTGELFF
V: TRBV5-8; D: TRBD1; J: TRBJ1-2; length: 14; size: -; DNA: TGTGCCAGCAGCTTAGCTCAGGGGGACTATGGCTACACCTTC; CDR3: CASSLAQGDYGYTF
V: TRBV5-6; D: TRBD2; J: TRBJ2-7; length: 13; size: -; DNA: TGTGCCAGCAGCTTATGGACTAGCCACGAGCAGTACTTC; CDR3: CASSLWTSHEQYF
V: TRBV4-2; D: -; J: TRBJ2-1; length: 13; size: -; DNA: TGTGCCAGCAGCCAAGAACAGGGCCATGAGCAGTTCTTC; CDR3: CASSQEQGHEQFF
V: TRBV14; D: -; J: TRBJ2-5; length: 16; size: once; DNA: TGTGCCAGCAGCCAAGATCGGGACTTTCTACGAGAGACCCAGTACTTC; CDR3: CASSQDRDFLRETQYF
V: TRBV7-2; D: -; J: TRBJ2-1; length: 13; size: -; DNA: TGTGCCAGCAGCTTAGTGGCCGGGTATGAGCAGTTCTTC; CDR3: CASSLVAGYEQFF
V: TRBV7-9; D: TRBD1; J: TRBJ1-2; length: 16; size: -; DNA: TGTGCCAGCAGCCCGGGACAGGGGCATATAAACTATGGCTACACCTTC; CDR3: CASSPGQGHINYGYTF
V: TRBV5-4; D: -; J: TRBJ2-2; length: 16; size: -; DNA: TGTGCCAGCAGCTTGCCCCCGAGGGGTAACACCGGGGAGCTGTTTTTT; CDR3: CASSLPPRGNTGELFF
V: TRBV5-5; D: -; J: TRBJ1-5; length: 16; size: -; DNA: TGTGCCAGCAGCCGGACCACAGGGATTTCCAATCAGCCCCAGCATTTT; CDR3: CASSRTTGISNQPQHF
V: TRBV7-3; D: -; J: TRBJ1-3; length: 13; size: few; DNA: TGTGCCAGCAGCTCCGGTACTGGAAACACCATATATTTT; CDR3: CASSSGTGNTIYF
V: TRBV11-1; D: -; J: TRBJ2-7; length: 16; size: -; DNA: TGTGCCAGCAGCCCGAGGACAGGGAGGGGACTCTACGAGCAGTACTTC; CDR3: CASSPRTGRGLYEQYF
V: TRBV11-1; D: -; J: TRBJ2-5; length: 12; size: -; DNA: TGTGCCAGCAGCCCTCAGGGAGAGACCCAGTACTTC; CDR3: CASSPQGETQYF
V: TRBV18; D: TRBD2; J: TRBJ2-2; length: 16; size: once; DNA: TGTGCCAGCTCACCACCGCCAGCGGGAGAATGGGGGGAGCTGTTTTTT; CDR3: CASSPPPAGEWGELFF
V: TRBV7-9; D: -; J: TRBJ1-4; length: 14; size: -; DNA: TGTGCCAGCAGCTTAGGTGGGGAGAATGAAAAACTGTTTTTT; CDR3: CASSLGGENEKLFF
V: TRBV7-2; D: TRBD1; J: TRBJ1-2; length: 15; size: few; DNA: TGTGCCAGCAGCTCCCTCGGACAGGGACCCTATGGCTACACCTTC; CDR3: CASSSLGQGPYGYTF
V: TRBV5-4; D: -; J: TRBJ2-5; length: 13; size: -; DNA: TGTGCCAGCAGCTTGTACCAGGGAGGCGCGCAGTACTTC; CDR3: CASSLYQGGAQYF
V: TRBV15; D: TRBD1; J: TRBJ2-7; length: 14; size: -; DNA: TGTGCCACCAGCAGAGACCCAGGGGGCAACGAGCAGTACTTC; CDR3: CATSRDPGGNEQYF
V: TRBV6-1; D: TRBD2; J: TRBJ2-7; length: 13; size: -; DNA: TGTGCCAGCAGCGGGGGGAACTCCTACGAGCAGTACTTC; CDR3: CASSGGNSYEQYF